This passage covers 14 T cell receptor beta chains from one sample sequenced in a study of long-term antiretroviral therapy in people with HIV. This was the immunoSEQ v3.0 assay at survey level. The protocol was immunoSEQ multiplex PCR, while the TCRdb copy is restricted to in-frame clones and leaves out a portion. The sample shows about 25,000 clones, approximately 90% of them seen only once. Sequencing was performed on unsorted PBMCs, taken 1.9 years after starting antiretroviral therapy. The receptor set was obtained from a woman aged 25 to 45 with HIV.

This sequence joins TRBV29-1 and TRBJ1-1, with TRBD1 matching over 7 bases. The CDR3 totals 15 residues. Germline V lookup: CDR1 SQVTM, CDR2 ANQGSEA. J gave up 5 bases and V 4 bases, and 13 bases lay outside the gene matches. The DNA for the CDR3 is TGCAGCGTTGTAAGCGGCAGGGGGGTTCGGACTGAAGCTTTCTTT. Protein product: CSVVSGRGVRTEAFF.

The chain uses TRBV19 and TRBJ2-3; no clear D. Trimming took off 5 bases at V and 4 bases at J, with 28 bases between the two ends. This CDR3 is 19 amino acids long. Germline CDR1 and CDR2: LNHDA and SQIVND (reference sequence). Here the CDR3 reads CASSPQPLASLFSADTQYF. Written as DNA, the CDR3 is TGTGCCAGTAGTCCTCAGCCACTCGCCTCCTTGTTTTCTGCAGATACGCAGTATTTT.

The chain uses TRBV28 and TRBJ1-1; 8 bases fit TRBD1. Germline V gives CDR1 MDHEN, CDR2 SYDVKM. This CDR3 is built from 13 residues. V dropped 6 bases and J dropped 3; count of bases not matched to a gene: 3. For the CDR3, the DNA is TGTGCCAGCAGCCGGGACAGGTACACTGAAGCTTTCTTT. It codes for CASSRDRYTEAFF.

The sample holds one count of this clone. This chain joins TRBV15 and TRBJ1-5, with D unresolved. This CDR3 region has 13 residues. CDR1 and CDR2 (germline): LNHNV, YYDKDF (reference sequence). Trimming removed 3 bases at V and 5 bases at J, with 8 bases between. The CDR3, as DNA: TGTGCCACCAGCAGGATCGAAGATCAGCCCCAGCATTTT. Protein product: CATSRIEDQPQHF.

Only a few counts were recorded for this clone. The J gene is TRBJ1-2, the V gene TRBV10-1, with 7 bases matching TRBD1. The V and J ends lost 2 bases and 5 bases, in that order; junction bases with no gene match: 2. The V gene's germline CDR1 is WNHNN and CDR2 SYGVQD (reference sequence). This CDR3 contains 13 residues. The CDR3 sequence: CASSEGTAYGYTF. CDR3 coding DNA: TGCGCCAGCAGTGAGGGGACAGCATATGGCTACACCTTC.

The chain employs TRBV6-1 and TRBJ1-4; D call uncertain. The germline gives CDR1 MNHNS, CDR2 SASEGT. The CDR3 consists of 12 residues. Trimming pared 7 bases from V and 4 bases from J, leaving 7 bases between. CDR3 region: CASNGVNEKLFF. The CDR3 DNA is TGTGCCAGCAATGGGGTTAATGAAAAACTGTTTTTT.

The rearrangement joins TRBV2 to TRBJ1-5, with TRBD1 matching 9 bases. The CDR3 is made up of 17 amino acids. V gave up 3 bases and J gave up 7 bases; unmatched junction bases: 13. CDR1 and CDR2 from the germline V gene are SNHLY and FYNNEI. DNA for the CDR3: TGTGCCAGCAGTGATTTGTCGTGGGACAGGGAGTCCCAGCCCCAGCATTTT. Encoded protein: CASSDLSWDRESQPQHF.

The chain carries TRBV12-5 and TRBJ2-3, with unresolved D. The CDR3 contains 13 residues. Trimming took 0 bases from V and 4 from J, leaving 5 bases between them. CDR1 is LGHNT, CDR2 FRNRAP, per germline. CDR3 protein: CASGLVGSDTQYF. CDR3 DNA: TGTGCTAGTGGTTTGGTAGGGTCAGATACGCAGTATTTT.

This chain links TRBV2 with TRBJ2-2; tentative D call: TRBD2 (5 bases). The CDR3 totals 13 residues. The germline V gene has CDR1 SNHLY and CDR2 FYNNEI. V lost 6 bases and J 2 bases, leaving 7 bases between the germline ends. CDR3 DNA sequence: TGTGCCAGCAGGGACTCTAACACCGGGGAGCTGTTTTTT. Its protein is CASRDSNTGELFF.

The rearrangement links TRBV10-2 to TRBJ1-1; D is uncertain. This CDR3 spans 14 amino acids. The V end lost 6 bases, the J end lost 6 bases, and 17 bases lay between the germline ends. The germline gives CDR1 WSHSY, CDR2 SAAADI. Here the CDR3 reads CASRGGSGYAEAFF. The CDR3 region has the DNA TGCGCCAGCAGGGGAGGGTCCGGGTACGCTGAAGCTTTCTTT.

This clone has a handful of counts. V usage is TRBV5-6 and J usage is TRBJ1-2; 8 positions agree with TRBD1. The CDR3 totals 14 residues. Trimming cost V 3 bases and J 0 bases; bases outside gene matches: 1. Germline assignment: CDR1 SGHDT and CDR2 YYEEEE. The CDR3, as DNA: TGTGCCAGCAGCTCGGGACAGGCTAACTATGGCTACACCTTC. Protein: CASSSGQANYGYTF.

V is TRBV9 and J is TRBJ1-6, with TRBD1 identical over 7 bases. The CDR3 runs 14 residues. The germline V gene has CDR1 SGDLS and CDR2 YYNGEE. V shed 6 bases and J 5 bases; nucleotides not matched to a gene: 5. CDR3 sequence (DNA): TGTGCCAGCAACCGACAGGGCAATAATTCACCCCTCCACTTT. Residues: CASNRQGNNSPLHF. Drawing the rest from reference TRBV9 and TRBJ1-6, the complete variable domain is DSGVTQTPKHLITATGQRVTLRCSPRSGDLSVYWYQQSLDQGLQFLIQYYNGEERAKGNILERFSAQQFPDLHSELNLSSLELGDSALYFCASNRQGNNSPLHFGNGTRLTVT.

The chain couples TRBV19 to TRBJ2-3, with D possibly TRBD2 on 7 matching bases. The length of the CDR3 is 14 residues. Germline V gene lookup returns CDR1 LNHDA and CDR2 SQIVND (reference sequence). V shed 7 bases and J shed 3 bases, with 14 bases lying between them. The CDR3 loop reads CASTGRGLTDTQYF. In nucleotides, the CDR3 is TGTGCCAGTACGGGGCGGGGGCTTACAGATACGCAGTATTTT.

The chain recombines TRBV6-5 with TRBJ2-5; TRBD1 matches at 7 bases. V shed 0 bases and J 5 bases; nucleotides not matched to a gene: 6. The CDR3 is 15 amino acids. The germline CDR1 and CDR2 sequences are MNHEY and SVGAGI. CDR3 amino acids: CASSYSGLGGETQYF. The CDR3 DNA reads as TGTGCCAGCAGTTACTCGGGCCTAGGGGGCGAGACCCAGTACTTC.